The clone carrying this TCR beta chain was detected once. Its antigen is unidentified. The sample belongs to a study of cytotoxic CD8 clonotypes in ibrutinib-treated CLL. For the study at large: Response material was collected after a median around 12 months of treatment, range 6 to 36.

Profiling relied on immunoSEQ multiplex PCR, and the TCRdb table lists in-frame clones only, not all of them. The sample yields hundreds of thousands of clones, about 64% seen once. V lost 5 bases, J lost 6 bases, and 20 bases lay in between. The CDR3 covers 15 residues. CDR1 and CDR2 (germline): SEHNR, FQNEAQ (reference sequence). Regarding the study as a whole: Baseline levels were approached again at progression, after clonality had risen at ibrutinib response.

This receptor was taken from a human donor with chronic lymphocytic leukemia. The sequencing used PBMCs, collected after 36 months of ibrutinib treatment. V is TRBV7-9 and J is TRBJ2-7; tentative D call: TRBD2 (6 bases). The CDR3 sequence is CASSPERERASEQYF. In nucleotides, the CDR3 is TGTGCCAGCAGCCCTGAACGGGAGAGGGCTAGCGAGCAGTACTTC.